These 20 T cell receptor beta chains were sequenced from one sample in a study of blood T cell repertoires in COVID-19. The repertoire was sequenced with immunoSEQ multiplex PCR; TCRdb's copy has only in-frame clones and lacks some. The sample lists a few hundred thousand clones, around 89% occurring once. The sample consisted of PBMCs or T cells enriched from blood (not recorded which). The receptors were sampled from a woman in her 40s with acute COVID-19.

The chain uses TRBV3-1 (or the pseudogene TRBV3-2) and TRBJ2-3; the D is unclear. This CDR3 contains 15 residues. V was trimmed by 1 base and J by 0 bases, leaving 8 bases between them. CDR1 and CDR2 from the germline V gene are LGHDT and YNNKEL (reference sequence). The CDR3 DNA reads as TGTGCCAGCAGCCAAGGGCTAGGTAGCACAGATACGCAGTATTTT. Residues: CASSQGLGSTDTQYF.

The chain uses TRBV7-3 and TRBJ1-1, with 9 bases identical to TRBD1. The CDR3 totals 15 residues. Germline loops: CDR1 SGHTA, CDR2 FQGTGA. The trim removed 7 bases at V and 3 bases at J, leaving 9 bases unmatched. CDR3 sequence reads: CASTPTGQGDTEAFF. The CDR3, as DNA: TGTGCCAGCACACCGACGGGACAGGGCGACACTGAAGCTTTCTTT.

The rearrangement uses TRBV19 and TRBJ1-2, with TRBD1 as a possible D gene (6 bases). Germline-derived CDR1 and CDR2 are LNHDA and SQIVND (reference sequence). This CDR3 comprises 14 residues. The ends were cut back, 6 bases at V and 4 bases at J, with 15 bases in the middle. Here the CDR3 DNA reads TGTGCCAGTAGGACAGTCAGGGGACCCTATGGCTACACCTTC. Translated: CASRTVRGPYGYTF. Based on the CDR3 plus reference TRBV19 and TRBJ1-2, the full variable domain is DGGITQSPKYLFRKEGQNVTLSCEQNLNHDAMYWYRQDPGQGLRLIYYSQIVNDFQKGDIAEGYSVSREKKESFPLTVTSAQKNPTAFYLCASRTVRGPYGYTFGSGTRLTVV.

In this sample, this clone turned up once. V is TRBV9 and J is TRBJ2-2; the D is unclear. From germline, CDR1 is SGDLS and CDR2 YYNGEE. Trimming cost V 5 bases and J 1 base, with 9 bases left between them. This CDR3 region has 14 residues. CDR3 sequence reads: CASRAGVNTGELFF. DNA of the CDR3: TGTGCCAGCAGGGCAGGTGTGAACACCGGGGAGCTGTTTTTT. Full variable domain (missing parts from reference TRBV9 and TRBJ2-2): DSGVTQTPKHLITATGQRVTLRCSPRSGDLSVYWYQQSLDQGLQFLIQYYNGEERAKGNILERFSAQQFPDLHSELNLSSLELGDSALYFCASRAGVNTGELFFGEGSRLTVL.

This clone is a singleton in its sample. The chain employs TRBV7-6 and TRBJ2-5; 11 bases agree with TRBD1. The trim removed 2 bases at V and 4 bases at J, leaving 15 bases unmatched. The CDR3 consists of 19 residues. Germline V gene data show CDR1 as SGHVS and CDR2 as FNYEAQ. CDR3 sequence: CASSLTSLGTGGSRETQYF. For the CDR3, the DNA is TGTGCCAGCAGCTTAACTTCCCTCGGGACAGGGGGTTCGAGAGAGACCCAGTACTTC.

The genes are TRBV10-2 and TRBJ2-2; 7 bases agree with TRBD1. The CDR3 covers 17 residues. V shed 5 bases and J 3 bases; nucleotides not matched to a gene: 12. Germline CDR1 reads WSHSY; CDR2 reads SAAADI. CDR3 residues: CASSYIPGQKYTGELFF. CDR3 DNA sequence: TGCGCCAGCAGTTACATACCGGGACAGAAGTACACCGGGGAGCTGTTTTTT.

The DNA of the CDR3 is TGTGCCAGCAGCCGGGGGTCCGGTGAAAAACTGTTTTTT. Translating gives CASSRGSGEKLFF. The rearrangement uses TRBV6-5 and TRBJ1-4, with D possibly TRBD1 on 5 matching bases. Germline V CDR1 and CDR2: MNHEY, SVGAGI. The CDR3 totals 13 residues. V lost 6 bases to trimming and J lost 7 bases, with 12 bases between them.

This chain joins TRBV19 and TRBJ1-4; D gene ambiguous. The CDR3 loop spans 15 amino acids. Germline CDR1 is LNHDA and CDR2 is SQIVND (reference sequence). V lost 5 bases and J lost 0, with 10 bases in between. CDR3 sequence reads: CASSLLTATNEKLFF. The DNA for the CDR3 is TGTGCCAGTAGTCTGTTGACTGCAACTAATGAAAAACTGTTTTTT.

The chain is built from TRBV18 and TRBJ2-5; 10 bases are shared with TRBD2. The germline gives CDR1 KGHSH, CDR2 LQKENI. This CDR3 is built from 18 residues. The V gene end was trimmed by 8 bases and the J gene end by 3 bases; junction bases not matched to a gene: 18. The CDR3 DNA follows: TGTGCCAGCCCCTTCCCCCGGGCTAGCGGGAGTGGTGAAGAGACCCAGTACTTC. Residues: CASPFPRASGSGEETQYF.

The rearrangement links TRBV7-2 to TRBJ2-1; maybe TRBD2 (5 bases). The germline gives CDR1 SGHTA, CDR2 FQGNSA. The CDR3 consists of 14 residues. Between the trimmed V and J ends, which lost 0 bases and 9 bases, there was a span of 12 bases. The CDR3 DNA reads TGTGCCAGCAGCTTAGCCGTTGAGAGGGTTGAGCAGTTCTTC. Its protein product is CASSLAVERVEQFF.

The gene calls are TRBV29-1 and TRBJ2-1; 8 positions match TRBD1. This CDR3 spans 14 amino acids. Germline V gene sequence: CDR1 SQVTM, CDR2 ANQGSEA. Trimming cost V 6 bases and J 1 base; bases outside gene matches: 5. CDR3 sequence: CSVQRDRSYNEQFF. Written as DNA, the CDR3 is TGCAGCGTCCAACGGGACAGGTCCTACAATGAGCAGTTCTTC.

V gene TRBV4-3 combines with J gene TRBJ1-4, with 7 bases aligning to TRBD1. Germline V gene lookup returns CDR1 LGHNA and CDR2 YSLEER. V lost 0 bases and J lost 4; bases outside the gene matches: 8. The CDR3 runs to 17 residues. CDR3 amino acids: CASSQEFRGQFNEKLFF. CDR3 DNA sequence: TGCGCCAGCAGCCAAGAATTTCGGGGACAGTTTAATGAAAAACTGTTTTTT.

The chain links TRBV11-3 to TRBJ2-1; TRBD1 matches 9 bases. The CDR3 consists of 15 residues. Germline lookup yields CDR1 SGHNT and CDR2 YENEEA. J gave up 3 bases and V 5 bases, and 5 bases lay outside the gene matches. Here the CDR3 reads CASSSRDRVYNEQFF. The CDR3 DNA is TGTGCCAGCAGCAGCCGGGACAGGGTCTACAATGAGCAGTTCTTC.

CDR3: CASSPIDSPYQPQHF. CDR3 coding DNA: TGTGCCAGCAGTCCAATTGACAGCCCTTATCAGCCCCAGCATTTT. This chain joins TRBV25-1 and TRBJ1-5; tentative D call: TRBD1 (5 bases). Germline V CDR1 and CDR2: MGHDK, SYGVNS. This CDR3 comprises 15 residues. The V and J ends lost 5 bases and 5 bases respectively, with 16 bases between them.

The chain has TRBV3-1 (or the pseudogene TRBV3-2) and TRBJ2-4, with D possibly being TRBD2 (5 bases). Germline V gives CDR1 LGHDT, CDR2 YNNKEL (reference sequence). The CDR3 is 16 amino acids. V lost 4 bases and J 3 bases, leaving 16 bases between the germline ends. The CDR3 sequence: CASSPPQAGDKNIQYF. The CDR3 nucleotides are TGTGCCAGCAGCCCCCCCCAGGCCGGGGACAAAAACATTCAGTACTTC.

The chain carries TRBV7-9 and TRBJ2-1, with no clear D. Trimming stripped 4 bases from V and 3 bases from J, with 7 bases between. The V gene's germline CDR1 is SEHNR and CDR2 FQNEAQ (reference sequence). This CDR3 contains 13 residues. The CDR3 region is CASSSEYYNEQFF. CDR3 nucleotides: TGTGCCAGCAGCTCTGAGTACTACAATGAGCAGTTCTTC.

In its sample, this clone was seen once. The rearrangement uses TRBV4-3 and TRBJ2-1; 11 bases agree with TRBD2. This CDR3 is built from 16 residues. Germline V gives CDR1 LGHNA, CDR2 YSLEER. The V gene end was trimmed by 2 bases and the J gene end by 3 bases; junction bases not matched to a gene: 3. The CDR3 sequence is CASSQRLAGSYNEQFF. For the CDR3, the DNA is TGCGCCAGCAGCCAACGACTAGCGGGGAGCTACAATGAGCAGTTCTTC.

J is TRBJ2-3 and V is TRBV5-8; TRBD2 matches at 12 bases. V was pared by 5 bases and J by 0 bases, with 10 bases of the junction left unmatched. The CDR3 runs 18 residues. Germline values: CDR1 SGHTS, CDR2 YDEGEE. This chain's CDR3 is CASRFGLAGWGSTDTQYF. The CDR3 nucleotides read TGTGCCAGCAGGTTTGGACTAGCGGGATGGGGAAGCACAGATACGCAGTATTTT. Based on the CDR3 plus reference TRBV5-8 and TRBJ2-3, the full variable domain is EAGVTQSPTHLIKTRGQQATLRCSPISGHTSVYWYQQALGLGLQFLLWYDEGEERNRGNFPPRFSGRQFPNYSSELNVNALELEDSALYLCASRFGLAGWGSTDTQYFGPGTRLTVL.

V is TRBV28 and J is TRBJ2-7; 8 bases are shared with TRBD1. In germline, CDR1 is MDHEN, CDR2 SYDVKM. CDR3 length: 15 residues. Trimming took 5 bases from V and 1 from J; bases not matched to a gene: 7. The CDR3 DNA reads as TGTGCCAGCAGTCCACAGGGGGGCCTGTCCTACGAGCAGTACTTC. Encoded protein: CASSPQGGLSYEQYF.

The chain is built from TRBV2 and TRBJ1-5; no reliable D call. Germline V gene lookup returns CDR1 SNHLY and CDR2 FYNNEI. This CDR3 has 14 residues. V was pared by 2 bases and J by 5 bases, with 10 bases between. CDR3 sequence: CASSEIQIDQPQHF. DNA for the CDR3: TGTGCCAGCAGTGAAATCCAGATTGATCAGCCCCAGCATTTT.